Described below is a single T cell receptor (beta chain) sequence and its context. This sample is drawn from a study of T cell changes during pregnancy in multiple sclerosis. Using immunoSEQ multiplex PCR, the repertoire was profiled, and TCRdb retains in-frame clones only, with some absent. The sample contains about 49,000 clones, 80% to 95% of which appear only once. The germline V gene encodes CDR1 SGHNT and CDR2 YENEEA. Trimming removed 0 bases from V and 5 bases from J, with 7 bases in between. The CDR3 has 13 amino acids. Source: peripheral blood, taken after pregnancy. This TCR came from a female donor with multiple sclerosis, enrolled in a pregnancy study. V gene TRBV11-3 combines with J gene TRBJ2-5; D unresolved. The CDR3 loop reads CASSLDPSETQYF. The CDR3 bases are TGTGCCAGCAGCTTAGATCCCAGTGAGACCCAGTACTTC.